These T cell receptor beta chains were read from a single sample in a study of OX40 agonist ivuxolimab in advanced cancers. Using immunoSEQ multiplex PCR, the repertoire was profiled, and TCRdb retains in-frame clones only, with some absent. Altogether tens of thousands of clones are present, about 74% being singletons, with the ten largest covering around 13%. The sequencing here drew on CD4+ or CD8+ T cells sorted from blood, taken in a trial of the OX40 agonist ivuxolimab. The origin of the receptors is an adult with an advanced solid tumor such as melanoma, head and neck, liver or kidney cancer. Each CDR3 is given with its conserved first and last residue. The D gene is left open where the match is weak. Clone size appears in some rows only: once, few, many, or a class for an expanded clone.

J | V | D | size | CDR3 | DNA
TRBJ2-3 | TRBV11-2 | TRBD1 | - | CASSSTGGLDTQYF | TGTGCCAGCAGCTCGACAGGGGGCTTAGATACGCAGTATTTT
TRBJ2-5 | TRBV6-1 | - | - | CASSEQRSQETQYF | TGTGCCAGCAGCGAACAGAGATCCCAAGAGACCCAGTACTTC
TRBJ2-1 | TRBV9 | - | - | CASSVTGLGGEQFF | TGTGCCAGCAGCGTAACGGGGCTAGGGGGGGAGCAGTTCTTC
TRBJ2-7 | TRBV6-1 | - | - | CASPKEERGDEQYF | TGTGCCAGCCCTAAGGAGGAACGAGGAGACGAGCAGTACTTC
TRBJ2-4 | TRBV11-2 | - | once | CASSLDVGIGIQYF | TGTGCCAGCAGCTTAGATGTAGGAATTGGCATTCAGTACTTC
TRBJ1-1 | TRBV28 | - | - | CASSFWGTEAFF | TGTGCCAGCAGTTTTTGGGGAACTGAAGCTTTCTTT
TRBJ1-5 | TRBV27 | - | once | CASSLSSPGGNQPQHF | TGTGCCAGCAGTTTATCGTCACCAGGGGGCAATCAGCCCCAGCATTTT
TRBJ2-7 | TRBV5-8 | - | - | CASSLGEPYEQYF | TGTGCCAGCAGCTTGGGGGAACCCTACGAGCAGTACTTC
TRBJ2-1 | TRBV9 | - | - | CASSVGSGTYNEQFF | TGTGCCAGCAGCGTAGGAAGCGGAACCTACAATGAGCAGTTCTTC
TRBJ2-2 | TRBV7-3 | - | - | CASSLRLGGDTGELFF | TGTGCCAGCAGCTTAAGACTAGGAGGGGACACCGGGGAGCTGTTTTTT
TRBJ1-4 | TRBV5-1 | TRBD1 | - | CASSLGRQGRTGEKLFF | TGCGCCAGCAGCTTGGGTAGACAGGGGAGGACGGGTGAAAAACTGTTTTTT
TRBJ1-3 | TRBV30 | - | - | CAWSVGGASGNTIYF | TGTGCCTGGAGTGTAGGAGGTGCATCTGGAAACACCATATATTTT
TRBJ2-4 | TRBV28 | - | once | CASRAGSAAKNIQYF | TGTGCCAGCAGAGCAGGGTCTGCAGCCAAAAACATTCAGTACTTC
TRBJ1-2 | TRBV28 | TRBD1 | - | CASSTGGGYGYTF | TGTGCCAGCAGTACAGGGGGCGGCTATGGCTACACCTTC
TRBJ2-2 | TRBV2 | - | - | CASNEGNMAGELFF | TGTGCCAGCAACGAGGGGAACATGGCGGGGGAGCTGTTTTTT
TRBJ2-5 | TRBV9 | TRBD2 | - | CASSQYSGTETQYF | TGTGCCAGCAGCCAATACAGCGGGACGGAGACCCAGTACTTC
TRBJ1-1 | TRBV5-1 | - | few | CASSPAGVFHTEAFF | TGCGCCAGCAGTCCCGCAGGGGTCTTTCACACTGAAGCTTTCTTT
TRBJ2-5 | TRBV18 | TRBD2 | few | CASSRGLAGEPAQYF | TGTGCCAGCTCACGGGGACTAGCGGGAGAACCGGCCCAGTACTTC
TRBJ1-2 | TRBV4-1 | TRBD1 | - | CASSHPDRGSGYTF | TGCGCCAGCAGCCACCCGGACAGGGGTAGCGGCTACACCTTC
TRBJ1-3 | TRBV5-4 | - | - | CASSLGGPGNTIYF | TGTGCCAGCAGCTTGGGAGGGCCCGGAAACACCATATATTTT
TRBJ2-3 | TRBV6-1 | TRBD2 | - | CASSEIAGAADTQYF | TGTGCCAGCAGTGAAATAGCGGGAGCGGCAGATACGCAGTATTTT
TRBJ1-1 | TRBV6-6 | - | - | CASSSTGGHEAFF | TGTGCCAGCAGTTCCACGGGGGGACATGAAGCTTTCTTT
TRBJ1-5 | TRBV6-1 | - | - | CASSDSRNQPQHF | TGTGCCAGCAGTGATTCGAGGAATCAGCCCCAGCATTTT
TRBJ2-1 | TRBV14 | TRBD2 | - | CASSHTLGGRGGNEQFF | TGTGCCAGCAGCCATACCCTCGGCGGGAGAGGTGGGAATGAGCAGTTCTTC
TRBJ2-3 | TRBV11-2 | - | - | CASTISGRGGTDTQYF | TGTGCCAGCACCATCAGCGGAAGAGGGGGGACAGATACGCAGTATTTT
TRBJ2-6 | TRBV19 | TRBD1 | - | CASSGRQGIGANVLTF | TGTGCCAGTAGTGGGCGACAGGGGATCGGGGCCAACGTCCTGACTTTC
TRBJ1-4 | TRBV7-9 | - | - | CASSHKMATNEKLFF | TGTGCCAGCAGCCATAAAATGGCAACTAATGAAAAACTGTTTTTT